This T cell receptor (beta chain) was documented in a study of blood T cell repertoires in COVID-19. Those enrolled, adults aged roughly 18 to 100 years, came from 20 to 25 US areas. Cohort placement rested on clinical history that participants reported themselves. Donors in Cohort 3 who had recovered were those with two negative PCRs, healthcare professional clearance, or resolution of their symptoms. Per the authors' pipeline: The authors estimated nucleated cell counts from reference gene primer amplification. Only in-frame clones appear in the TCRdb table, and some are missing; sequencing was by immunoSEQ multiplex PCR. For V, J and clone size, that table is used; D and trimming come from the DNA. The repertoire holds around 300,000 clones, with over 85% as singletons. This CDR3 is built from 12 residues. Germline V CDR1 and CDR2: SGDLS, YYNGEE. V lost 2 bases, J lost 4 bases, and 4 bases lay in between.

This TCR was sampled from a woman aged 60-70 years who had recovered from COVID-19. The material sequenced was PBMCs or T cells enriched from blood (not recorded which). The chain is built from TRBV9 and TRBJ1-5, with no clear D. CDR3 in amino acids: CASSVGNQPQHF. CDR3 DNA: TGTGCCAGCAGCGTCGGGAATCAGCCCCAGCATTTT.